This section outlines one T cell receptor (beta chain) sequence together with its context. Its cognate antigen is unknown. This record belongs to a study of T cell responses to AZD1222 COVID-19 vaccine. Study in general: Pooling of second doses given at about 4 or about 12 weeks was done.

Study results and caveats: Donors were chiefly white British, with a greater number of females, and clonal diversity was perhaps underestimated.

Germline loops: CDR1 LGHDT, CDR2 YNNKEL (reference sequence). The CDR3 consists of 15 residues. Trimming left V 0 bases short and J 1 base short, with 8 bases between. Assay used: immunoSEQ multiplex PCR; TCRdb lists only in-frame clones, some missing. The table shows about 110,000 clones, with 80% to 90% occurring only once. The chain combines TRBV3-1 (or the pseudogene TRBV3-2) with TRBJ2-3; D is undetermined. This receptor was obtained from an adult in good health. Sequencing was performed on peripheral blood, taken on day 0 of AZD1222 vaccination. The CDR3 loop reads CASSQEVTRTDTQYF. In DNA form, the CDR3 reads TGTGCCAGCAGCCAAGAGGTGACTCGCACAGATACGCAGTATTTT.